A selection of T cell receptor beta chains follows, all from one sample in a study of blood T cells in healthy people across ages. TCRdb re-called the 5' RACE reads through MiXCR, storing one row per CDR3 protein. The sample holds hundreds of thousands of distinct CDR3 sequences, around 38% seen once. Sequencing was performed on blood. Source of these receptors: an older man in good health. The CDR3 runs from the conserved cysteine through the conserved F or W. The order of the fields is D gene, clone size, V gene, J gene, CDR3 protein, CDR3 DNA. A D gene is named only where the DNA matches it firmly. Size values are once, few and many counts, or a class for expanded clones, and some rows have none.

d_call: -
clone_size: many
v_call: TRBV29-1
j_call: TRBJ2-1
cdr3_aa: CSVVVAEDEQFF
cdr3_nt: TGCAGCGTTGTGGTGGCAGAAGATGAGCAGTTCTTC

d_call: TRBD1
clone_size: -
v_call: TRBV3-1
j_call: TRBJ1-4
cdr3_aa: CASSRYRGTNEKLFF
cdr3_nt: TGTGCCAGCAGCCGCTACAGGGGGACTAATGAAAAACTGTTTTTT

d_call: TRBD2
clone_size: -
v_call: TRBV20-1
j_call: TRBJ2-1
cdr3_aa: CSASLLAGLSSYNEQFF
cdr3_nt: TGCAGTGCTAGTTTACTAGCGGGACTGAGCTCCTACAATGAGCAGTTCTTC

d_call: TRBD2
clone_size: -
v_call: TRBV5-1
j_call: TRBJ2-7
cdr3_aa: CASSLALTSDISYEQYF
cdr3_nt: TGCGCCAGCAGCTTGGCTCTAACTAGCGACATCTCCTACGAGCAGTACTTC

d_call: TRBD1
clone_size: few
v_call: TRBV7-2
j_call: TRBJ2-5
cdr3_aa: CASSYRGRGETQYF
cdr3_nt: TGTGCCAGCAGTTATAGGGGGCGTGGAGAGACCCAGTACTTC

d_call: TRBD2
clone_size: -
v_call: TRBV11-2
j_call: TRBJ2-7
cdr3_aa: CATLGSSGGLTYEQYF
cdr3_nt: TGTGCCACCTTGGGCAGCAGCGGGGGGTTGACTTACGAGCAGTACTTC

d_call: -
clone_size: few
v_call: TRBV12-3/TRBV12-4
j_call: TRBJ1-6
cdr3_aa: CASTPANSSPLHF
cdr3_nt: TGTGCCAGCACCCCGGCCAATTCTTCACCCCTCCACTTT

d_call: -
clone_size: few
v_call: TRBV4-3
j_call: TRBJ1-3
cdr3_aa: CASSQGRPSNTIYF
cdr3_nt: TGCGCCAGCAGCCAAGGGCGCCCATCGAACACCATATATTTT

d_call: -
clone_size: few
v_call: TRBV12-3/TRBV12-4
j_call: TRBJ1-6
cdr3_aa: CASSSTGLKNSPLHF
cdr3_nt: TGTGCCAGCAGCTCAACGGGACTGAAGAATTCACCCCTCCACTTT

d_call: TRBD2
clone_size: medium-sized
v_call: TRBV9
j_call: TRBJ2-7
cdr3_aa: CASSVGDGLAEEQYF
cdr3_nt: TGTGCCAGCAGCGTAGGGGATGGACTAGCGGAGGAGCAGTACTTC

d_call: -
clone_size: -
v_call: TRBV7-9
j_call: TRBJ2-3
cdr3_aa: CASSLVGRGNTDTQYF
cdr3_nt: TGTGCCAGCAGCTTAGTTGGTCGGGGTAACACAGATACGCAGTATTTT

d_call: -
clone_size: -
v_call: TRBV12-3/TRBV12-4
j_call: TRBJ2-7
cdr3_aa: CASKRGGPAYEQYF
cdr3_nt: TGTGCCAGCAAAAGGGGGGGACCGGCGTACGAGCAGTACTTC

d_call: -
clone_size: once
v_call: TRBV4-1
j_call: TRBJ2-1
cdr3_aa: CASRSPGRSVDEQFF
cdr3_nt: TGCGCCAGCCGAAGTCCGGGACGGTCAGTCGATGAGCAGTTCTTC

d_call: TRBD1
clone_size: -
v_call: TRBV20-1
j_call: TRBJ1-1
cdr3_aa: CSARARQGRTEAFF
cdr3_nt: TGCAGTGCTAGAGCGAGACAGGGTCGGACTGAAGCTTTCTTT

d_call: -
clone_size: -
v_call: TRBV19
j_call: TRBJ1-1
cdr3_aa: CASKRYTEAFF
cdr3_nt: TGTGCCAGTAAGAGGTACACTGAAGCTTTCTTT

d_call: -
clone_size: -
v_call: TRBV4-1
j_call: TRBJ1-5
cdr3_aa: CASSRSDRGNRPQHF
cdr3_nt: TGCGCCAGCAGCCGATCCGACAGAGGCAATCGGCCCCAGCATTTT

d_call: -
clone_size: -
v_call: TRBV7-7
j_call: TRBJ2-3
cdr3_aa: CASSQSGSTDTQYF
cdr3_nt: TGTGCTAGCAGCCAAAGTGGGAGCACAGATACGCAGTATTTT

d_call: -
clone_size: -
v_call: TRBV4-1
j_call: TRBJ1-5
cdr3_aa: CASSQEEAVSNQPQHF
cdr3_nt: TGCGCCAGCAGCCAAGAAGAGGCAGTTAGCAATCAGCCCCAGCATTTT

d_call: TRBD1
clone_size: once
v_call: TRBV13
j_call: TRBJ2-1
cdr3_aa: CASARQGPYNEQFF
cdr3_nt: TGTGCCAGCGCAAGACAGGGCCCCTACAATGAGCAGTTCTTC

d_call: -
clone_size: few
v_call: TRBV7-2
j_call: TRBJ2-6
cdr3_aa: CASSPVGGVGANVLTF
cdr3_nt: TGTGCCAGCAGCCCCGTAGGGGGGGTTGGGGCCAACGTCCTGACTTTC

d_call: -
clone_size: -
v_call: TRBV6-5
j_call: TRBJ2-7
cdr3_aa: CASRGQLSREQYF
cdr3_nt: TGTGCCAGCAGGGGTCAGTTGTCGCGGGAGCAGTACTTC

d_call: -
clone_size: -
v_call: TRBV11-3
j_call: TRBJ2-2
cdr3_aa: CASSLAGTPLELFF
cdr3_nt: TGTGCCAGCAGCTTAGCCGGGACACCCTTGGAGCTGTTTTTT